Each of the 24 T cell receptor beta chains below was sequenced from the same sample in a study of shared clonotypes between healthy human individuals. Clones were sequenced by immunoSEQ multiplex PCR, and TCRdb holds only the in-frame ones, with some missing. The sample contains roughly 1.4 million clones, about 98.5% of which appear only once. Sequencing was performed on naive CD4+ T cells sorted from blood. The sample's subset: CD45RA+ positively selected. Source of these receptors: a man aged 25-45 years in good health.

The chain has TRBV29-1 and TRBJ2-7, with a tentative D call TRBD2 (7 bases). The CDR3 is 12 residues long. Germline-derived CDR1 and CDR2 are SQVTM and ANQGSEA. V lost 7 bases, J lost 0 bases, and 10 bases lay in between. CDR3 loop: CSGGGSSYEQYF. CDR3 nucleotide sequence: TGCAGCGGGGGGGGCAGCTCCTACGAGCAGTACTTC.

This rearrangement joins TRBV7-8 to TRBJ1-4; D is ambiguous. The CDR3 sequence is 15 residues long. Trimming cost V 5 bases and J 6 bases, with 16 bases left between them. In germline, CDR1 is SGHVS, CDR2 FQNEAQ. The CDR3 sequence: CASSPRFSKYEKLFF. In DNA, the CDR3 is TGTGCCAGCAGCCCCCGGTTCAGCAAGTATGAAAAACTGTTTTTT.

J is TRBJ2-5 and V is TRBV7-6, with D perhaps assigned TRBD1 or TRBD2 (6 bases each). The germline V and J ends were trimmed by 3 bases and 1 base, with 30 bases remaining between them. This CDR3 has 21 amino acids. CDR1 SGHVS and CDR2 FNYEAQ come from the germline V gene. The CDR3 region has the DNA TGTGCCAGCAGCTTGGGGCCCGGGAGACTGGGGGCTGTAAGTGGCCAAGAGACCCAGTACTTC. Amino acid sequence: CASSLGPGRLGAVSGQETQYF.

The V call is TRBV6-6, the J call TRBJ1-4; no definite D call. Trimming took off 0 bases at V and 8 bases at J, with 13 bases between the two ends. The germline V gene encodes CDR1 MNHNY and CDR2 SVGAGI (reference sequence). The CDR3 consists of 15 residues. The CDR3 nucleotides are TGTGCCAGCAGTTACTCGAGTGGGTTAGGCGAAAAACTGTTTTTT. Residues: CASSYSSGLGEKLFF.

The rearrangement joins TRBV7-8 to TRBJ2-7; D gene unclear. Germline loops: CDR1 SGHVS, CDR2 FQNEAQ. The CDR3 length is 15 residues. Trimming shortened V by 1 base and J by 2 bases, and 12 bases separated the two germline ends. This CDR3 is CASSLEWQGAYEQYF. Here the CDR3 DNA reads TGTGCCAGCAGCTTAGAATGGCAAGGAGCCTACGAGCAGTACTTC.

A single count supports this clone. V and J are TRBV5-1 and TRBJ1-4, with D unresolved. The ends were cut back, 0 bases at V and 0 bases at J, with 6 bases in the middle. CDR3 length: 15 residues. Looked up from germline, CDR1 is SGHRS and CDR2 is YFSETQ. CDR3 nucleotides: TGCGCCAGCAGCTTGGAGCCAACAACTAATGAAAAACTGTTTTTT. This sequence encodes CASSLEPTTNEKLFF.

The rearrangement joins TRBV29-1 to TRBJ1-4; maybe TRBD1 (5 bases). V dropped 7 bases and J dropped 8 bases, with 8 bases sitting between them. Germline-derived CDR1 and CDR2 are SQVTM and ANQGSEA. There are 10 residues in the CDR3. The CDR3 sequence: CSARGEKLFF. The CDR3 bases are TGCAGCGCCCGGGGGGAAAAACTGTTTTTT.

This rearrangement joins TRBV18 to TRBJ2-7, with TRBD1 identical over 7 bases. Germline values: CDR1 KGHSH, CDR2 LQKENI. The CDR3 contains 18 residues. V lost 1 base, J lost 0 bases, and 12 bases stayed unmatched. This CDR3 is CASSPLRTGPTSSYEQYF. The CDR3 nucleotides are TGTGCCAGCTCACCACTAAGGACAGGTCCTACGAGCTCCTACGAGCAGTACTTC.

The J gene is TRBJ1-2, the V gene TRBV30, with 8 bases fitting TRBD1. The CDR3 contains 14 residues. The ends lost 1 base at V and 5 bases at J; junction bases unmatched: 6. Germline V gene sequence: CDR1 GTSNPN, CDR2 SVGIG (reference sequence). The CDR3 reads CAWSGQGSVYGYTF. CDR3 sequence (DNA): TGTGCCTGGAGTGGACAGGGGTCCGTATATGGCTACACCTTC.

A note on this clone: The sample has other DNA sequences that encode this CDR3 too. J is TRBJ2-5 and V is TRBV18, with D unresolved. This CDR3 is built from 13 residues. V was trimmed by 2 bases and J by 3 bases, leaving 7 bases between them. Germline assignment: CDR1 KGHSH and CDR2 LQKENI. CDR3 nucleotides: TGTGCCAGCTCACCATCTGGCAAAGAGACCCAGTACTTC. Its translation: CASSPSGKETQYF. The entire variable domain, with the rest obtained from reference TRBV18 and TRBJ2-5, is as follows: NAGVMQNPRHLVRRRGQEARLRCSPMKGHSHVYWYRQLPEEGLKFMVYLQKENIIDESGMPKERFSAEFPKEGPSILRIQQVVRGDSAAYFCASSPSGKETQYFGPGTRLLVL.

Points on this clone: This sample includes further DNA sequences coding for the same CDR3. The chain links TRBV7-9 to TRBJ2-7; D unclear. From germline, CDR1 is SEHNR and CDR2 FQNEAQ (reference sequence). The V end was cut by 1 base, the J end by 4 bases, with 5 bases between. This CDR3 contains 12 residues. The CDR3 DNA reads TGTGCCAGCAGCTTAGTAGGATACGAGCAGTACTTC. It translates to CASSLVGYEQYF. The full variable domain, its missing parts supplied by reference TRBV7-9 and TRBJ2-7, is DTGVSQNPRHKITKRGQNVTFRCDPISEHNRLYWYRQTLGQGPEFLTYFQNEAQLEKSRLLSDRFSAERPKGSFSTLEIQRTEQGDSAMYLCASSLVGYEQYFGPGTRLTVT.

The chain recombines TRBV29-1 with TRBJ2-2; D gene unclear. The ends were cut back, 3 bases at V and 0 bases at J, with 8 bases in the middle. CDR1 is SQVTM and CDR2 is ANQGSEA in the germline V gene. The CDR3 totals 14 residues. CDR3 protein: CSVDGQTNTGELFF. CDR3 in DNA: TGCAGCGTTGATGGTCAGACGAACACCGGGGAGCTGTTTTTT.

V gene TRBV7-2 combines with J gene TRBJ2-1; 12 bases are shared with TRBD2. V lost 1 base and J lost 8; bases outside the gene matches: 3. From germline, CDR1 is SGHTA and CDR2 FQGNSA. The CDR3 is 15 amino acids. The CDR3 protein is CASSLGLAGGYEQFF. The DNA of the CDR3 is TGTGCCAGCAGCTTAGGTCTAGCGGGAGGGTATGAGCAGTTCTTC. Full variable domain (missing parts from reference TRBV7-2 and TRBJ2-1): GAGVSQSPSNKVTEKGKDVELRCDPISGHTALYWYRQSLGQGLEFLIYFQGNSAPDKSGLPSDRFSAERTGGSVSTLTIQRTQQEDSAVYLCASSLGLAGGYEQFFGPGTRLTVL.

The chain is built from TRBV10-1 and TRBJ2-7; D gene unclear. The V gene lost 5 bases and the J gene lost 8 bases, with 22 bases spanning the gap. This CDR3 is built from 15 residues. Germline V gene lookup returns CDR1 WNHNN and CDR2 SYGVQD (reference sequence). This chain's CDR3 is CASSSFHTNRTKQYF. CDR3 in DNA: TGCGCCAGCAGTTCTTTCCATACCAATCGAACCAAGCAGTACTTC.

In regard to this clone: Germline is not matched at one junction end, which may reflect a read error. The chain is built from TRBV10-3 and TRBJ1-2; 7 positions match TRBD1. The CDR3 is 13 residues long. Germline CDR1 and CDR2: ENHRY and SYGVKD. The CDR3, as DNA: TGTGCCATCGGTGACAGGGTAAACTATGGCTACACCTTC. Amino acid sequence: CAIGDRVNYGYTF.

This chain links TRBV5-1 with TRBJ2-3, with 14 bases that match TRBD2. The CDR3 contains 18 residues. The V gene end was trimmed by 5 bases and the J gene end by 1 base; junction bases not matched to a gene: 9. CDR1 is SGHRS and CDR2 is YFSETQ in the germline V gene. CDR3 sequence reads: CASRLGLAGEGGTDTQYF. The CDR3 DNA reads as TGCGCCAGCAGGCTGGGACTAGCGGGAGAGGGGGGCACAGATACGCAGTATTTT.

Concerning this clone: Other DNA sequences of this sample code for an identical CDR3. The chain has TRBV5-1 and TRBJ1-1; 7 bases are shared with TRBD1. V lost 3 bases, J lost 1 base, and 3 bases stayed unmatched. The CDR3 spans 14 residues. Germline loops: CDR1 SGHRS, CDR2 YFSETQ. The CDR3: CASSSGTANTEAFF. The CDR3 nucleotides are TGCGCCAGCAGCTCGGGGACAGCGAACACTGAAGCTTTCTTT.

CDR3 DNA sequence: TGTGCCAGCAGCGCCTACCCCCCTTCGGGCAGGGGGCTTTCTTTAGGACGCAATGAGCAGTTCTTC. The encoded protein is CASSAYPPSGRGLSLGRNEQFF. The chain employs TRBV9 and TRBJ2-1; 8 nucleotides agree with TRBD1. From germline, CDR1 is SGDLS and CDR2 YYNGEE. The CDR3 is 22 residues long. The V and J ends lost 3 bases and 6 bases, in that order; junction bases with no gene match: 29.

This clone was counted once. The chain is built from TRBV7-9 and TRBJ2-7; 11 nucleotides line up with TRBD2. CDR1 is SEHNR, CDR2 FQNEAQ, per germline (reference sequence). The V gene end was trimmed by 4 bases and the J gene end by 5 bases; junction bases not matched to a gene: 7. The CDR3 covers 15 residues. The DNA of the CDR3 is TGTGCCAGCAGCTGGAGTAGCGGGGGGGATGACGAGCAGTACTTC. It is translated as CASSWSSGGDDEQYF.

The genes are TRBV27 and TRBJ2-7, with a weak D call TRBD2 (7 bases). Between the trimmed V and J ends, which lost 4 bases and 4 bases, there was a span of 14 bases. There are 14 residues in the CDR3. The germline V gene has CDR1 MNHEY and CDR2 SMNVEV (reference sequence). CDR3 in DNA: TGTGCCAGCAGTTCCTACAAGGGGGGGTACGAGCAGTACTTC. This gives the protein CASSSYKGGYEQYF.

CDR3 sequence reads: CASRGSGSGVGELFF. In DNA, the CDR3 is TGTGCCAGCAGGGGAAGCGGGAGCGGTGTCGGGGAGCTGTTTTTT. The chain has TRBV9 and TRBJ2-2; 8 bases fit TRBD2. This CDR3 is 15 amino acids long. Trimming cost V 5 bases and J 7 bases; bases outside gene matches: 10. The germline V gene has CDR1 SGDLS and CDR2 YYNGEE.

Only one count was recorded for this clone. The CDR3 is CASSQIRLRGQGSYNEQFF. The CDR3 DNA is TGCGCCAGCAGTCAAATTCGTCTTCGTGGGCAGGGAAGCTACAATGAGCAGTTCTTC. The chain uses TRBV23-1 and TRBJ2-1; TRBD1 is a possible D gene (5 bases). TRBV23-1 qualifies as an ORF whose function is uncertain. This CDR3 contains 19 residues. Trimming removed 2 bases from V and 3 bases from J, with 23 bases in between.

The CDR3 region is CASSPASPGANVLTF. The CDR3, as DNA: TGCGCCAGCAGCCCCGCCTCGCCTGGGGCCAACGTCCTGACTTTC. This chain uses TRBV4-1 with TRBJ2-6; D is ambiguous. CDR1 and CDR2 (germline): MGHRA, YSYEKL. Trimming took 4 bases from V and 2 from J, leaving 9 bases between them. CDR3 length equals 15 residues.

The chain combines TRBV11-3 with TRBJ2-7; D ambiguous. V lost 4 bases and J lost 5, with 15 bases in between. CDR3 size: 14 residues. Germline CDR1 is SGHNT and CDR2 is YENEEA. The CDR3 is CASSYGPSANEQYF. CDR3 DNA sequence: TGTGCCAGCAGCTATGGACCCTCCGCTAACGAGCAGTACTTC.